This entry describes one T cell receptor (beta chain). Its binding antigen is unknown. The input lacks base qualities; no much larger clone sits a single base away. Taken from cysteine to phenylalanine, the CDR3 has 15 residues. Of the read, only the CDR3 DNA is kept; its 45 bases are in frame from base 1. V is reduced by 3 bases and J by 5 bases, leaving a spacing of 17 bases between them. CDR1 and CDR2, per the germline V gene, are SGHTA and FQGNSA. These data originate in a study of T-cell reconstitution after alpha-beta-depleted transplantation in children (dated by TCRdb to the mid-2010s). Some background on the complete study: T-cell immune reconstitution after TCRalphabeta/CD19-depleted allogeneic hematopoietic cell transplantation in children was quantitatively tracked in the study by means of TCR repertoire profiling.

Results the study describes overall, beyond this receptor: Hyperexpanded clone frequencies declined over subsequent months; after one year, T-cell counts and TCRbeta diversity were mostly attributed to newly produced T cells. In some patients, the high TCRbeta diversity seen at day 60 was put down to recipient T cells and intrathymic progenitors that had survived conditioning. About two months after transplant, the apparently early recovery of alphabetaT-cell counts reportedly depended on just several hundred clones that had expanded rapidly and came from non-depleted graft cells.

The sample's treatment or condition label, decoded: allogeneic hematopoietic cell transplantation with graft depleted of TCRalphabeta T cells and CD19 B cells. Transplant recipients were children who received TCRalphabeta/CD19-depleted allogeneic hematopoietic cell grafts. Receptor libraries were prepared by PCR. Sequencing instrument: Illumina HiSeq 2500. TCR library preparation used molecular barcoding, with unique molecular identifiers applied to normalize quantification of the TCRbeta repertoire. In TCRdb, the public reads were trimmed at Q25 with fastp and aligned with MiXCR, with productive beta chains retained. Identical CDR3 proteins give one entry, which carries the most common genes and DNA. Present in this sample are around 960,000 distinct CDR3 sequences, roughly 31% of which were seen just once. About 28% of the sample belongs to the ten largest clones.

The clonotype was recovered from a boy under two years old who had a stem cell transplant for SCID, so the T cells may come from the graft donor. This material consisted of PBMCs, mostly from graft donor cells, taken 360 days after TCRalphabeta/CD19-depleted stem cell transplant. This chain joins TRBV7-2 to TRBJ2-7; D gene: possibly TRBD2, on 6 matching bases. The base sequence is TGTGCCAGCAGCTTTGATCGGCTAGCGAGACACGAGCAGTACTTC. Translation gives CASSFDRLARHEQYF.